This T cell receptor (beta chain) was recorded in a study of glioma-infiltrating T cells after dendritic cell vaccination. Across the study: Glioblastoma patients came from Phase I and II dendritic cell vaccination trials. Treatment, given 2003 to 2012, was autologous tumor lysate-pulsed dendritic cell vaccination.

Time point of the sample: after dendritic cell vaccination, including at tumor progression/relapse. Trimming removed 9 bases from V and 8 bases from J, with 16 bases in between. The germline CDR1 and CDR2 sequences are SNHLY and FYNNEI. The CDR3 consists of 13 residues. The primer mix had 60 V beta and 13 J beta primers. Libraries were prepared by immunoSEQ multiplex PCR; TCRdb keeps only in-frame clonotypes and omits some of them. The sample lists 98,000 or so clones, approximately 84% occurring once. Whole-study findings and limits: Survival was not directly related to TCR clonality in these patients.

For this clone: Its antigen is as yet unknown.

The V and J genes are TRBV2 and TRBJ1-4; TRBD1 might be the D (6 bases). The TCR was taken from a human donor with glioblastoma. Source: blood, taken after dendritic cell vaccination. CDR3 residues: CARRGGLTEKLFF. The DNA for the CDR3 is TGTGCCAGGAGGGGGGGGCTTACGGAAAAACTGTTTTTT. The variable domain in full, with the rest retrieved from reference TRBV2 and TRBJ1-4, is EPEVTQTPSHQVTQMGQEVILRCVPISNHLYFYWYRQILGQKVEFLVSFYNNEISEKSEIFDDQFSVERPDGSNFTLKIRSTKLEDSAMYFCARRGGLTEKLFFGSGTQLSVL.